The 29 T cell receptor beta chains listed next were all sequenced from one sample in a study of T cell responses to AZD1222 COVID-19 vaccine. TCRdb's table, derived via immunoSEQ multiplex PCR, lists solely in-frame clones and lacks some. The sample yields roughly 98,000 clones, more than 80% seen once. The sequenced sample was peripheral blood, obtained on day 0 of AZD1222 vaccination. The receptors here all came from an adult in good health.

This clone was seen only once. The chain uses TRBV3-1 (or the pseudogene TRBV3-2) and TRBJ1-2; D perhaps matches TRBD1 (5 bases). In germline, CDR1 is LGHDT, CDR2 YNNKEL (reference sequence). V lost 3 bases to trimming and J lost 5 bases, with 10 bases between them. The CDR3 spans 13 residues. CDR3 DNA: TGTGCCAGCAGCCAGGGGGTAGGGTATGGCTACACCTTC. As protein: CASSQGVGYGYTF.

The chain has TRBV5-6 and TRBJ2-1; tentatively, D is TRBD1 or TRBD2 (5 bases each). The CDR3 has 13 amino acids. Germline CDR1 SGHDT, CDR2 YYEEEE. Trimming left V 4 bases short and J 8 bases short, with 13 bases between. In DNA, the CDR3 is TGTGCCAGCAGCGGGACGCCCACCCATGAGCAGTTCTTC. It is translated as CASSGTPTHEQFF.

This chain connects TRBV7-2 to TRBJ2-1; TRBD2 aligns across 9 bases. J lost 6 bases, V lost 5 bases, and 5 bases had no gene match. Germline values: CDR1 SGHTA, CDR2 FQGNSA. The CDR3 has 14 amino acids. This chain's CDR3 is CASSLKAGGNEQFF. The CDR3 DNA reads TGTGCCAGCAGCCTAAAAGCGGGGGGCAATGAGCAGTTCTTC.

This clone was found once. The gene calls are TRBV3-1 (or the pseudogene TRBV3-2) and TRBJ1-5; no reliable D call. Germline V gene lookup returns CDR1 LGHDT and CDR2 YNNKEL (reference sequence). Trimming removed 1 base at V and 7 bases at J, with 8 bases between. This CDR3 contains 13 residues. In DNA form, the CDR3 reads TGTGCCAGCAGCCAAGGGGTGCGGCAGCCCCAGCATTTT. Its protein is CASSQGVRQPQHF.

This clone appeared once. The gene calls are TRBV9 and TRBJ1-2; tentative D call: TRBD1 (6 bases). This CDR3 region has 15 residues. The ends were cut back, 0 bases at V and 4 bases at J, with 13 bases in the middle. CDR1 is SGDLS and CDR2 is YYNGEE in the germline V gene. CDR3 residues: CASSVDGGPRYGYTF. DNA of the CDR3: TGTGCCAGCAGCGTAGATGGGGGCCCCCGCTATGGCTACACCTTC.

The rearrangement links TRBV9 to TRBJ2-5; weak D call: TRBD2 (5 bases). Germline lookup yields CDR1 SGDLS and CDR2 YYNGEE. V shed 3 bases and J shed 5 bases, with 5 bases lying between them. This CDR3 spans 11 amino acids. Here the CDR3 reads CASSAGETQYF. CDR3 in DNA: TGTGCCAGCAGCGCGGGGGAGACCCAGTACTTC.

The chain is built from TRBV7-2 and TRBJ1-4; D might be TRBD1 (6 bases). Trimming pared 5 bases from V and 6 bases from J, leaving 19 bases between. The CDR3 runs 16 residues. Germline V gene sequence: CDR1 SGHTA, CDR2 FQGNSA. The CDR3 bases are TGTGCCAGCAGCCCCAAATTCAGGGGATCAGATGAAAAACTGTTTTTT. Its protein product is CASSPKFRGSDEKLFF.

The chain recombines TRBV6-4 with TRBJ2-2, with 8 bases lining up with TRBD2. The germline V gene has CDR1 MRHNA and CDR2 SNTAGT. V lost 3 bases, J lost 2 bases, and 5 bases stayed unmatched. The CDR3 has 16 amino acids. CDR3 DNA: TGTGCCAGCAGTGAATCGGCGGGGGGAAACACCGGGGAGCTGTTTTTT. Translation: CASSESAGGNTGELFF.

The V gene is TRBV2, the J gene TRBJ1-5, with D perhaps TRBD1 (6 bases). Trimming pared 5 bases from V and 4 bases from J, leaving 21 bases between. In germline, CDR1 is SNHLY, CDR2 FYNNEI. The CDR3 runs 17 residues. The CDR3 is CASSPGVGTSFNQPQHF. In DNA, the CDR3 is TGTGCCAGCAGTCCTGGGGTAGGGACATCGTTTAATCAGCCCCAGCATTTT.

V is TRBV6-5 and J is TRBJ1-3; maybe TRBD1 (5 bases). V lost 6 bases and J 4 bases, leaving 13 bases between the germline ends. The CDR3 has 14 amino acids. The germline V gene encodes CDR1 MNHEY and CDR2 SVGAGI. This CDR3 reads CASRRPGPGNTIYF. CDR3 bases: TGTGCCAGCAGAAGGCCGGGGCCCGGAAACACCATATATTTT.

As DNA, the CDR3 is TGTGCCAGCAGCGTAGGTACAGGCGCTAACTATGGCTACACCTTC. This codes for CASSVGTGANYGYTF. The chain is built from TRBV9 and TRBJ1-2; D perhaps matches TRBD1 (5 bases). The V end was cut by 0 bases, the J end by 0 bases, with 9 bases between. The V gene's germline CDR1 is SGDLS and CDR2 YYNGEE. This CDR3 is built from 15 residues.

Here the CDR3 reads CASIGGSYEQYF. The CDR3 nucleotides are TGTGCCAGCATCGGAGGCTCCTACGAGCAGTACTTC. The chain couples TRBV5-8 to TRBJ2-7, with D possibly matching TRBD2 (5 bases). The CDR3 is 12 amino acids. Trimming removed 6 bases from V and 0 bases from J, with 7 bases in between. Per the germline V gene, CDR1 is SGHTS and CDR2 is YDEGEE.

This chain connects TRBV6-5 to TRBJ2-2, with TRBD2 matching over 11 bases. CDR3 size: 14 residues. Germline assignment: CDR1 MNHEY and CDR2 SVGAGI. The V segment lost 3 bases and the J segment 6 bases; nucleotides outside the gene matches: 0. The CDR3 DNA follows: TGTGCCAGCAGTTATAGCGGGAGGGCCGGGGAGCTGTTTTTT. This translates into CASSYSGRAGELFF.

The chain joins TRBV6-4 to TRBJ1-6; unclear D gene. The CDR3 contains 14 residues. Germline CDR1 MRHNA, CDR2 SNTAGT. Trimming cost V 6 bases and J 10 bases, with 16 bases left between them. CDR3 residues: CASSPRTGRSPLHF. Here the CDR3 DNA reads TGTGCCAGCAGCCCTCGGACCGGTAGATCACCCCTCCACTTT.

This chain uses TRBV12-2 with TRBJ1-4. TRBV12-2 counts as a pseudogene. The CDR3 runs to 13 residues. In DNA form, the CDR3 reads TGTGCAAGTCGCGCTTACTATTGGGAAAAACTGTTTTTT. It specifies CASRAYYWEKLFF.

The chain recombines TRBV30 with TRBJ2-2, with 7 bases identical to TRBD2. The germline V gene has CDR1 GTSNPN and CDR2 SVGIG (reference sequence). This CDR3 spans 13 amino acids. Trimming at V came to 1 base and at J to 8 bases, leaving 4 bases not matched to a gene. The CDR3 DNA is TGTGCCTGGAGTGGGACTAGGTCAGGGGAGCTGTTTTTT. Its translation is CAWSGTRSGELFF.

This clone was picked up one time. The chain is built from TRBV7-9 and TRBJ1-6; TRBD1 matches at 9 bases. Germline V CDR1 and CDR2: SEHNR, FQNEAQ (reference sequence). CDR3 length: 15 amino acids. The J segment lost 10 bases and the V segment lost 5 bases, leaving 9 bases of the junction unmatched. CDR3 region: CASSRGGQGQSPLHF. CDR3 in DNA: TGTGCCAGCAGCCGAGGGGGACAGGGTCAATCACCCCTCCACTTT.

This clone was picked up one time. The chain employs TRBV29-1 and TRBJ2-1; 10 bases line up with TRBD2. Trimming at V came to 1 base and at J to 6 bases, leaving 3 bases not matched to a gene. CDR1 is SQVTM, CDR2 ANQGSEA, per germline. The CDR3 has 14 residues. CDR3: CSVEGGTSVNEQFF. Here the CDR3 DNA reads TGCAGCGTTGAAGGCGGGACTAGCGTCAATGAGCAGTTCTTC.

V and J are TRBV30 and TRBJ2-5, with D perhaps given as TRBD1 or TRBD2 (5 bases each). Germline V CDR1 and CDR2: GTSNPN, SVGIG (reference sequence). Trimming stripped 0 bases from V and 7 bases from J, with 15 bases between. The CDR3 totals 14 residues. This chain's CDR3 is CAWSVEAVGGTQYF. CDR3 nucleotide sequence: TGTGCCTGGAGTGTAGAGGCAGTTGGGGGGACCCAGTACTTC.

This chain joins TRBV9 and TRBJ1-2; maybe TRBD1 (5 bases). Between the trimmed V and J ends, which lost 3 bases and 6 bases, there was a span of 21 bases. This CDR3 has 16 residues. Germline V gives CDR1 SGDLS, CDR2 YYNGEE. CDR3 amino acids: CASSAISPGRVHGYTF. In DNA, the CDR3 is TGTGCCAGCAGCGCTATAAGCCCGGGCAGGGTCCATGGCTACACCTTC.

V is TRBV19 and J is TRBJ2-3, with TRBD1 matching 7 bases. Trimming cost V 7 bases and J 3 bases; bases outside gene matches: 7. This CDR3 is built from 14 residues. Looked up from germline, CDR1 is LNHDA and CDR2 is SQIVND (reference sequence). This CDR3 reads CASTQGTDTDTQYF. CDR3 in DNA: TGTGCCAGTACCCAAGGGACAGATACAGATACGCAGTATTTT.

This chain connects TRBV18 to TRBJ2-6, with TRBD2 matching over 14 bases. V shed 1 base, J shed 0 bases, and the junction held 8 bases outside the gene matches. The CDR3 contains 21 residues. The germline V gene has CDR1 KGHSH and CDR2 LQKENI. Here the CDR3 reads CASSPRGLAGAISSGANVLTF. CDR3 coding DNA: TGTGCCAGCTCACCACGGGGACTAGCGGGAGCAATCTCCTCTGGGGCCAACGTCCTGACTTTC.

The chain employs TRBV19 and TRBJ1-1, with a possible D match to TRBD1 (5 bases). The CDR3 runs 15 residues. V was trimmed by 1 base and J by 6 bases, leaving 15 bases between them. CDR1 and CDR2 (germline): LNHDA, SQIVND (reference sequence). The CDR3 bases are TGTGCCAGTAGTATAGCTCCGGGACTAGGCGCTGAAGCTTTCTTT. This codes for CASSIAPGLGAEAFF.

J is TRBJ2-2 and V is TRBV19; D perhaps matches TRBD1 (5 bases). CDR3 length: 15 amino acids. V dropped 5 bases and J dropped 4 bases, with 14 bases sitting between them. The germline V gene encodes CDR1 LNHDA and CDR2 SQIVND (reference sequence). CDR3 region: CASSWTTIGTGELFF. As DNA, the CDR3 is TGTGCCAGTAGTTGGACAACGATTGGCACCGGGGAGCTGTTTTTT.

This clone was counted a single time. The chain recombines TRBV20-1 with TRBJ2-1; D is unclear. CDR1 is DFQATT and CDR2 is SNEGSKA in the germline V gene (reference sequence). CDR3 length equals 14 residues. The V end was cut by 3 bases, the J end by 0 bases, with 9 bases between. CDR3 protein: CSASSTSSYNEQFF. CDR3 nucleotide sequence: TGCAGTGCTAGTAGCACCAGCTCCTACAATGAGCAGTTCTTC.

The rearrangement links TRBV29-1 to TRBJ1-1, with D possibly being TRBD1 (5 bases). Trimming stripped 4 bases from V and 5 bases from J, with 17 bases between. This CDR3 region has 14 residues. Germline V gene sequence: CDR1 SQVTM, CDR2 ANQGSEA. CDR3 sequence reads: CSVGTLLRGTEAFF. The CDR3 DNA reads as TGCAGCGTTGGGACCCTACTCCGGGGGACTGAAGCTTTCTTT.

The chain uses TRBV4-3 and TRBJ2-7, with TRBD1 matching 9 bases. Germline V gene data show CDR1 as LGHNA and CDR2 as YSLEER. The CDR3 runs 21 residues. The V and J ends lost 4 bases and 3 bases, in that order; junction bases with no gene match: 25. The chain's CDR3 is CASSRQLLRDRETTENYEQYF. The CDR3 nucleotides read TGCGCCAGCAGCCGACAACTCCTCCGGGACAGGGAAACAACCGAAAACTACGAGCAGTACTTC.

In this sample, this clone turned up once. V and J are TRBV5-4 and TRBJ2-1; 8 bases match TRBD2. Germline trimming cut 4 bases from V and 6 bases from J; bases unmatched to any gene: 9. Germline CDR1 is SGHNT and CDR2 is YYREEE (reference sequence). CDR3 size: 15 residues. The CDR3 sequence is CASSPSGRPINEQFF. The DNA of the CDR3 is TGTGCCAGCAGCCCGAGCGGGAGACCGATCAATGAGCAGTTCTTC.

This clone occurred once. The V and J genes are TRBV4-2 and TRBJ1-4, with D possibly TRBD1 on 6 matching bases. CDR3 size: 16 residues. Per germline, CDR1 LGHNA and CDR2 YNFKEQ. Trimming took off 0 bases at V and 5 bases at J, with 13 bases between the two ends. The CDR3 region has the DNA TGTGCCAGCAGCCAAGAGGGAGACAGGATAAATGAAAAACTGTTTTTT. Translated: CASSQEGDRINEKLFF.